Listed here are 21 T cell receptor beta chains from one sample, sequenced in a study of blood T cell repertoires in COVID-19. The method was immunoSEQ multiplex PCR; TCRdb's version includes in-frame clones alone and lacks a portion of them. The table has about 140,000 clones, roughly 89% seen once; the top ten hold 8.6%. Sequencing input: peripheral blood. The source is a woman between 45 and 65 years old with active or convalescent COVID-19.

This clone is a singleton in its sample. This chain connects TRBV28 to TRBJ2-1; no clear D. Germline lookup yields CDR1 MDHEN and CDR2 SYDVKM. This CDR3 has 15 amino acids. The V and J ends lost 6 bases and 6 bases respectively, with 18 bases between them. CDR3: CASSLTDGAFNEQFF. For the CDR3, the DNA is TGTGCCAGCAGCCTCACCGACGGAGCTTTCAATGAGCAGTTCTTC.

The CDR3 DNA reads as TGTGCCAGCACCAGAAGGGGTACCCCCGGGACAGGGGCGAACGAGCAGTACTTC. It is translated as CASTRRGTPGTGANEQYF. V and J are TRBV7-2 and TRBJ2-7, with 10 bases aligning to TRBD1. The J segment lost 5 bases and the V segment lost 7 bases, leaving 20 bases of the junction unmatched. CDR1 SGHTA and CDR2 FQGNSA come from the germline V gene. This CDR3 has 18 amino acids.

This chain links TRBV10-1 with TRBJ2-7, with 8 bases matching TRBD1. Germline V lookup: CDR1 WNHNN, CDR2 SYGVQD (reference sequence). After removal of 0 bases from V and 4 bases from J, the junction contained 8 bases not matched to a gene. The CDR3 totals 16 residues. The DNA of the CDR3 is TGCGCCAGCAGTGAGTCTCGTCGGACAGGGATTTACGAGCAGTACTTC. It yields the protein CASSESRRTGIYEQYF.

The count of this clone is one. The chain couples TRBV5-1 to TRBJ1-1, with D perhaps TRBD1 (5 bases). The length of the CDR3 is 15 residues. Trimming stripped 4 bases from V and 3 bases from J, with 16 bases between. Germline values: CDR1 SGHRS, CDR2 YFSETQ. The CDR3 nucleotides read TGCGCCAGCAGCCACTTACAGGTCGACTACACTGAAGCTTTCTTT. Protein product: CASSHLQVDYTEAFF.

The rearrangement links TRBV3-1 (or the pseudogene TRBV3-2) to TRBJ1-4; D unclear. Germline V gene data show CDR1 as LGHDT and CDR2 as YNNKEL (reference sequence). Trimming shortened V by 1 base and J by 5 bases, and 5 bases separated the two germline ends. The CDR3 totals 13 residues. The CDR3 DNA follows: TGTGCCAGCAGCCAAGTAGAGAATGAAAAACTGTTTTTT. Its protein product is CASSQVENEKLFF.

The CDR3 here is CASSSDRTDTQYF. For the CDR3, the DNA is TGTGCCAGCAGCTCGGACAGGACAGATACGCAGTATTTT. This chain uses TRBV5-4 with TRBJ2-3; 7 bases agree with TRBD1. CDR1 is SGHNT, CDR2 YYREEE, per germline (reference sequence). The length of the CDR3 is 13 residues. V trimming: 3 bases; J trimming: 3 bases; junction bases outside the gene matches: 1.

This chain joins TRBV4-2 and TRBJ2-2; 10 positions agree with TRBD2. V lost 5 bases, J lost 2 bases, and 5 bases stayed unmatched. Germline V gene lookup returns CDR1 LGHNA and CDR2 YNFKEQ. CDR3 length: 16 residues. CDR3 nucleotides: TGTGCCAGCAGCTTTACTAGCGGGGTTAACACCGGGGAGCTGTTTTTT. Protein sequence: CASSFTSGVNTGELFF.

The rearrangement uses TRBV27 and TRBJ1-1; D is unresolved. V lost 2 bases and J lost 4, with 8 bases in between. Germline CDR1 reads MNHEY; CDR2 reads SMNVEV (reference sequence). The CDR3 has 13 residues. The CDR3 DNA sequence: TGTGCCAGCAGTTTAGCGGGTGGCACTGAAGCTTTCTTT. Its translation: CASSLAGGTEAFF.

The chain couples TRBV11-2 to TRBJ2-6; TRBD2 is a possible D gene (6 bases). This CDR3 comprises 15 residues. Germline V gene data show CDR1 as SGHAT and CDR2 as FQNNGV. V lost 8 bases and J lost 3, with 14 bases in between. CDR3 nucleotide sequence: TGTGCCAGCGAAATCGGGACTTATGGGGCCAACGTCCTGACTTTC. It specifies CASEIGTYGANVLTF.

The genes are TRBV5-1 and TRBJ1-1; 7 nucleotides agree with TRBD1. Unmatched junction bases numbered 6, after V lost 4 bases and J lost 0 bases. From germline, CDR1 is SGHRS and CDR2 YFSETQ. The CDR3 runs 15 residues. Here the CDR3 DNA reads TGCGCCAGCAGCGCGTCGACAGGGATGAACACTGAAGCTTTCTTT. Its protein product is CASSASTGMNTEAFF.

The V and J genes are TRBV7-8 and TRBJ2-7; 8 bases match TRBD2. V shed 1 base and J 8 bases; nucleotides not matched to a gene: 10. Germline lookup yields CDR1 SGHVS and CDR2 FQNEAQ. There are 15 residues in the CDR3. In nucleotides, the CDR3 is TGTGCCAGCAGCTTAGAGACCGGGGGGGACTTTAAGCAGTACTTC. Translated: CASSLETGGDFKQYF. The complete variable domain, with remaining parts taken from reference TRBV7-8 and TRBJ2-7, reads GAGVSQSPRYKVAKRGQDVALRCDPISGHVSLFWYQQALGQGPEFLTYFQNEAQLDKSGLPSDRFFAERPEGSVSTLKIQRTQQEDSAVYLCASSLETGGDFKQYFGPGTRLTVT.

This chain joins TRBV28 and TRBJ1-5, with a possible D match to TRBD1 (5 bases). Germline loops: CDR1 MDHEN, CDR2 SYDVKM. Between the trimmed V and J ends, which lost 7 bases and 1 base, there was a span of 11 bases. The CDR3 sequence is 14 residues long. The CDR3 nucleotides read TGTGCCAGCAAACGGGGGGGGAGCAATCAGCCCCAGCATTTT. It is translated as CASKRGGSNQPQHF.

This chain joins TRBV28 and TRBJ1-1; D is ambiguous. Deletions cut 10 bases from V and 0 bases from J, with 6 bases between. The CDR3 sequence is 11 residues long. CDR1 is MDHEN, CDR2 SYDVKM, per germline. The CDR3 region has the DNA TGTGCCACCAAAATGAACACTGAAGCTTTCTTT. Its protein product is CATKMNTEAFF. Drawing the rest from reference TRBV28 and TRBJ1-1, the complete variable domain is DVKVTQSSRYLVKRTGEKVFLECVQDMDHENMFWYRQDPGLGLRLIYFSYDVKMKEKGDIPEGYSVSREKKERFSLILESASTNQTSMYLCATKMNTEAFFGQGTRLTVV.

Here the CDR3 reads CSAESEAFF. DNA of the CDR3: TGCAGTGCTGAGTCTGAAGCTTTCTTT. The rearrangement uses TRBV20-1 and TRBJ1-1; D gene ambiguous. The CDR3 runs to 9 residues. The V and J ends lost 5 bases and 6 bases respectively, with 4 bases between them. Germline V lookup: CDR1 DFQATT, CDR2 SNEGSKA (reference sequence).

The rearrangement joins TRBV19 to TRBJ1-1; 9 bases map to TRBD1. Germline CDR1 is LNHDA and CDR2 is SQIVND (reference sequence). CDR3 length: 14 residues. Trimming at V came to 2 bases and at J to 5 bases, leaving 3 bases not matched to a gene. The CDR3 region has the DNA TGTGCCAGTAGTATATGGGACAGGGAGACTGAAGCTTTCTTT. It translates to CASSIWDRETEAFF. Based on the CDR3 plus reference TRBV19 and TRBJ1-1, the full variable domain is DGGITQSPKYLFRKEGQNVTLSCEQNLNHDAMYWYRQDPGQGLRLIYYSQIVNDFQKGDIAEGYSVSREKKESFPLTVTSAQKNPTAFYLCASSIWDRETEAFFGQGTRLTVV.

The chain couples TRBV18 to TRBJ2-3; a possible D gene is TRBD2 (6 bases). Germline CDR1 reads KGHSH; CDR2 reads LQKENI. The germline V and J ends were trimmed by 0 bases and 7 bases, with 17 bases remaining between them. The CDR3 spans 16 residues. CDR3 amino acids: CASSPPGTFDGYTQYF. The CDR3, as DNA: TGTGCCAGCTCACCACCCGGGACTTTCGACGGGTATACGCAGTATTTT.

V gene TRBV5-4 combines with J gene TRBJ2-3; 9 nucleotides agree with TRBD1. CDR1 is SGHNT, CDR2 YYREEE, per germline (reference sequence). This CDR3 has 16 residues. The junction had 10 bases not matched to a gene; V was cut back by 3 bases and J by 5 bases. The CDR3 protein is CASSSPHRGRIDTQYF. CDR3 sequence (DNA): TGTGCCAGCAGCTCTCCCCACAGGGGGCGGATAGATACGCAGTATTTT.

This rearrangement joins TRBV15 to TRBJ2-1; 7 nucleotides agree with TRBD2. Unmatched junction bases numbered 11, after V lost 1 base and J lost 5 bases. There are 17 residues in the CDR3. Germline lookup yields CDR1 LNHNV and CDR2 YYDKDF (reference sequence). CDR3 protein: CATSRGGRASGDNEQFF. For the CDR3, the DNA is TGTGCCACCAGCAGAGGGGGTAGGGCTAGCGGAGACAATGAGCAGTTCTTC.

The rearrangement uses TRBV18 and TRBJ2-4; 9 bases align to TRBD2. Germline CDR1 is KGHSH and CDR2 is LQKENI. The CDR3 covers 16 residues. V shed 3 bases, J shed 5 bases, and the junction held 8 bases outside the gene matches. As DNA, the CDR3 is TGTGCCAGCTCACCGCGCTCTAGCGGGGACCAAAACATTCAGTACTTC. Translation gives CASSPRSSGDQNIQYF. The whole variable domain, remainder taken from reference TRBV18 and TRBJ2-4, is NAGVMQNPRHLVRRRGQEARLRCSPMKGHSHVYWYRQLPEEGLKFMVYLQKENIIDESGMPKERFSAEFPKEGPSILRIQQVVRGDSAAYFCASSPRSSGDQNIQYFGAGTRLSVL.

The chain combines TRBV28 with TRBJ1-5; no clear D gene. The germline V gene has CDR1 MDHEN and CDR2 SYDVKM. V was trimmed by 5 bases and J by 0 bases, leaving 8 bases between them. The CDR3 length is 14 residues. CDR3 bases: TGTGCCAGCAGTAAAGGAGGTAGCAATCAGCCCCAGCATTTT. Protein: CASSKGGSNQPQHF.

The chain couples TRBV6-5 to TRBJ1-4; 7 bases map to TRBD1. With 6 bases clipped from V and 8 bases from J, the junction kept 12 bases outside the gene matches. The CDR3 contains 15 residues. The germline V gene encodes CDR1 MNHEY and CDR2 SVGAGI. CDR3 residues: CASSLTQGEREKLFF. In DNA, the CDR3 is TGTGCCAGCAGCCTCACCCAGGGGGAACGGGAAAAACTGTTTTTT.